The rows below give T cell receptor beta chains drawn from one sample of a study of shared clonotypes between healthy human individuals. Generated by immunoSEQ multiplex PCR, the TCRdb table keeps only in-frame clones and is missing some. The sample holds about 1 million clones; under 80% are singletons and the top ten take about 1.4%. Sequenced input: memory CD4+ T cells sorted from blood. The receptors were gathered from a young man in good health. Both conserved end residues are trimmed from each CDR3.

V	J	CDR3
TRBV10-3	TRBJ1-1	AISGTGNEAF
TRBV7-9	TRBJ1-2	ASSHPPVYGYT
TRBV18	TRBJ1-1	ASSQTLGAGGAEGPNTEAF
TRBV4-2	TRBJ2-3	ASSQTRSTDTQY
TRBV7-9	TRBJ2-1	ASSLAGGTSGRKQF
TRBV6-4	TRBJ1-1	ASSEGYTEAF
TRBV6-1	TRBJ2-7	ASSEPGQNSYEQY
TRBV6-6	TRBJ2-7	ASREGTGGSYEQY
TRBV18	TRBJ1-3	ASSPSQGPGNTIY
TRBV5-1	TRBJ1-6	ASSLNAGMTSPLH
TRBV7-2	TRBJ1-6	ASSLGVGMNSPLH
TRBV29-1	TRBJ2-5	SVDRGQETQY
TRBV30	TRBJ2-1	AWSVGGVNEQF
TRBV10-2	TRBJ2-3	ASRVALLTDTQY
TRBV6-1	TRBJ2-5	ASSEGGGAVETQY
TRBV5-1	TRBJ2-3	ASSRLAGGSDTQY
TRBV10-1	TRBJ1-3	ASSSQSGNTIY
TRBV11-2	TRBJ2-4	ASSSGNRGSQNIQY
TRBV12-5	TRBJ1-1	ASGKQGKNTEAF
TRBV5-1	TRBJ2-3	ASSLGLKPTDTQY
TRBV18	TRBJ1-1	ASSRNGQGLGNTEAF
TRBV28	TRBJ1-1	ASSFSRDLTEAF
TRBV2	TRBJ1-4	ASSGAGRANLGEKLF
TRBV7-2	TRBJ2-1	ASSPGNNYNEQF
TRBV2	TRBJ1-1	ASSDPDRGQAF
TRBV5-4	TRBJ1-6	ASSLEGYSPLH
TRBV27	TRBJ2-2	ASSLEGPNTGELF
TRBV14	TRBJ2-5	ASSRVGSYQETQY
TRBV4-1	TRBJ2-7	ASSLLANYEQY
TRBV6-1	TRBJ1-5	ASSEEGGRQPQH
TRBV2	TRBJ2-2	ASKEKGLGSGELF
TRBV6-1	TRBJ1-6	ASSEVSGNNSPLH
TRBV29-1	TRBJ1-1	SGGQGASEAF
TRBV10-3	TRBJ2-7	AISRQGGRGSGSPHYEQY
TRBV6-1	TRBJ1-5	ASSEDPRYQPQH
TRBV11-2	TRBJ2-1	ASSIGTRTQF
TRBV2	TRBJ2-7	ASRWDSPYEQY
TRBV9	TRBJ2-1	ASSPSGGPYNEQF
TRBV13	TRBJ2-6	ASSPYSGANVLT
TRBV5-4	TRBJ2-7	ASSLGPDRSYEQY
TRBV5-6	TRBJ2-7	ASRTGLLGYEQY
TRBV6-1	TRBJ2-2	ASSDRGNTGELF
TRBV2	TRBJ2-2	ASSEARNTGELF
TRBV7-2	TRBJ1-1	ASSSRVGNTEAF